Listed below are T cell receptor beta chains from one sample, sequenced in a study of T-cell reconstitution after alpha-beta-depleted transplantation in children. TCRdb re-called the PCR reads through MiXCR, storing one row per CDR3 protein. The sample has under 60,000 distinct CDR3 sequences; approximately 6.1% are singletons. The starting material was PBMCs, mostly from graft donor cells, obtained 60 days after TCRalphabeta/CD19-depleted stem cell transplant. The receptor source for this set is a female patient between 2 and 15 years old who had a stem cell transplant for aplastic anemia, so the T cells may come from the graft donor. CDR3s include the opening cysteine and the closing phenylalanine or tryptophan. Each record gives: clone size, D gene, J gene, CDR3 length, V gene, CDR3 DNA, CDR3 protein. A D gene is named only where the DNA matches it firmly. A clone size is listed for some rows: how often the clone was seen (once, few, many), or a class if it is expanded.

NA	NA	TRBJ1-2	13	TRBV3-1	TGTGCCAGCAGCCCCGGGACGGCTTATGGCTACACCTTC	CASSPGTAYGYTF
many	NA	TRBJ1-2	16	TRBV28	TGTGCCAGCAGTTTAAATGGCAGGGCTACAAACTATGGCTACACCTTC	CASSLNGRATNYGYTF
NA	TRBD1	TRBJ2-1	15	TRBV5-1	TGCGCCAGCAGCTGGAGACAGGGACCAGACAATGAGCAGTTCTTC	CASSWRQGPDNEQFF
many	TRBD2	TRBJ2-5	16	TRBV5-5	TGTGCCAGCAGCCCCGGGACTAGGGTGTACCAAGAGACCCAGTACTTC	CASSPGTRVYQETQYF
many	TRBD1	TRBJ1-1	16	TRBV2	TGTGCCAGCAGAAGGACAGGGGGTGGCGTGAACACTGAAGCTTTCTTT	CASRRTGGGVNTEAFF
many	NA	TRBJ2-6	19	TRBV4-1	TGCGCCAGCAGCCAAGCTCCCGGGACGCCCTTCTCTGGGGCCAACGTCCTGACTTTC	CASSQAPGTPFSGANVLTF
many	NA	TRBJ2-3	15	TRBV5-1	TGCGCCAGCAGCTCCTCTAGCCTCAGCACAGATACGCAGTATTTT	CASSSSSLSTDTQYF
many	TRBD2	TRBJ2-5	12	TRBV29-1	TGCAGCGTTGGGGGTAGCGGGAGGACCCAGTACTTC	CSVGGSGRTQYF
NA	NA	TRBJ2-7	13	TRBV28	TGTGCCAGCAGCCCGGACAGCGCCTACGAGCAGTACTTC	CASSPDSAYEQYF
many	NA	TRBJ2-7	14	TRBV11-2	TGTGCCAGCAGCCCTCCTGCGGTAACCTACGAGCAGTACTTC	CASSPPAVTYEQYF
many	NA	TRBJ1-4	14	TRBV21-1	TGTGCCAGCAGCACCGGGGACCTGAATGAAAAACTGTTTTTT	CASSTGDLNEKLFF
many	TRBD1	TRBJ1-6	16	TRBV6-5	TGTGCCAGCAGACGATTGACAGGGACCGGGTATTCACCCCTCCACTTT	CASRRLTGTGYSPLHF
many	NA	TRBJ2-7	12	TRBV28	TGTGCCAGCAGCTCCCCCGGTGTTATTCAGTACTTC	CASSSPGVIQYF
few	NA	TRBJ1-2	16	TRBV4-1	TGCGCCAGCAGCCAAGACGACCGCGGTGCCTTCTATGGCTACACCTTC	CASSQDDRGAFYGYTF
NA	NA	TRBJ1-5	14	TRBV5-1	TGCGCCAGCAGCTTGTTTCCAGGGCCTCAGCCCCAGCATTTT	CASSLFPGPQPQHF
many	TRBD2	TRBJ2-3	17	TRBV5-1	TGCGCCAGCAGCGGCATTATAGCGGGGGGAGGAACAGATACGCAGTATTTT	CASSGIIAGGGTDTQYF
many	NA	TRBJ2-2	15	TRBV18	TGTGCCAGCTCACCAAGGGCAGGTTACACCGGGGAGCTGTTTTTT	CASSPRAGYTGELFF
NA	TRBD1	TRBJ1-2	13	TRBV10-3	TGTGCCATCAGGAGATCAGGGGGCGATGGCTACACCTTC	CAIRRSGGDGYTF
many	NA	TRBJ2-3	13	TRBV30	TGTGCCTGGAGTGTCCCGGACCCCAATACGCAGTATTTT	CAWSVPDPNTQYF
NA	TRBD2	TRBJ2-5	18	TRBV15	TGTGCCACCAGCAGAGCCCCTGCGGGGACTAGCGGACAAGAGACCCAGTACTTC	CATSRAPAGTSGQETQYF
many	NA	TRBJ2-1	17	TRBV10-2	TGCGCCAGCAGTGTTTCCTCCCGGTATGACGCCGCTAATGAGCAGTTCTTC	CASSVSSRYDAANEQFF
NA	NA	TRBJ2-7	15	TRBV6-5	TGTGCCAGCAGCCGGTCGCGACAGGCCCTATACGAGCAGTACTTC	CASSRSRQALYEQYF
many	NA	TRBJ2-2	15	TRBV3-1	TGTGCCAGCAGCCCCCGACTAGGTATCACCGGGGAGCTGTTTTTT	CASSPRLGITGELFF
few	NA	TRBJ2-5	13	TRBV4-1	TGCGCCAGCAGCCAAGATAGGCGAAGGGCCCAGTACTTC	CASSQDRRRAQYF
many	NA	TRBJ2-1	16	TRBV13	TGTGCCAGCAGCTTGTTCCCCAGGACAGCCCCCGATGAGCAGTTCTTC	CASSLFPRTAPDEQFF
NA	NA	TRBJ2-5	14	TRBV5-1	TGCGCCAGCAGGGCCGCAGGTGGGTCCGAGACCCAGTACTTC	CASRAAGGSETQYF
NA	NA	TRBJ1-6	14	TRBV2	TGTGCCAGCAGTGGGGGCAGATTGGGGTCACCCCTCCACTTT	CASSGGRLGSPLHF
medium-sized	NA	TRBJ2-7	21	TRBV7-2	TGTGCCAGCAGCTTAGCCCTCTTTGGCAGTAGTTTGGGCAGGGGCAAATACGAGCAGTACTTC	CASSLALFGSSLGRGKYEQYF
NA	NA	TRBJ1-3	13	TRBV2	TGTGCCAGCAGTGATCTCTCTGGAAACACCATATATTTT	CASSDLSGNTIYF
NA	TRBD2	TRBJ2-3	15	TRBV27	TGTGCCAGCAGTCTACTAGCGGGCGGGGCAGATACGCAGTATTTT	CASSLLAGGADTQYF
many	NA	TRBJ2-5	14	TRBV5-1	TGCGCCAGCGCGAACCTGGGGAGTCAAGAGACCCAGTACTTC	CASANLGSQETQYF
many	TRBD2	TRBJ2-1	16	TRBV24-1	TGTGCCACCAGTGATGTTAGCGGGAGGTCCTACAATGAGCAGTTCTTC	CATSDVSGRSYNEQFF
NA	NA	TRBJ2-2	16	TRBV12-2	TGTGCAAGTCGCTTAGCGCAGTGGGGGAACACCGGGGAGCTGTTTTTT	CASRLAQWGNTGELFF
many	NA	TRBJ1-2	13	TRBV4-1	TGCGCCAGCAGCATCGAGGGTCGCTATGGCTACACCTTC	CASSIEGRYGYTF
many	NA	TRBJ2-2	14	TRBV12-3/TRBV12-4	TGTGCCAGCAGTCCCTCGAATGATCCCGGGGAGCTGTTTTTT	CASSPSNDPGELFF
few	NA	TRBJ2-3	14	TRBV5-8	TGTGCCAGCAGCCCCCGGGACTTCACAGATACGCAGTATTTT	CASSPRDFTDTQYF
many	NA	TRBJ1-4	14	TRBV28	TGTGCCAGCAGCTCCCCCGGGGGGAATGAAAAACTGTTTTTT	CASSSPGGNEKLFF
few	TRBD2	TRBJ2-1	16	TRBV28	TGTGCCAGCAGTTCCTCTAGCGGCTTTTCCTACAATGAGCAGTTCTTC	CASSSSSGFSYNEQFF
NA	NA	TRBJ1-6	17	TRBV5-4	TGTGCCAGCAGCGACAGTTATTCGAGCTCCTATAATTCACCCCTCCACTTT	CASSDSYSSSYNSPLHF
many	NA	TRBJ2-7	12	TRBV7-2	TGTGCCAGCAGCTTAGATGTCGGGGAGCAGTACTTC	CASSLDVGEQYF
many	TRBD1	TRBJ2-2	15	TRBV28	TGTGCCAGCAGTTCCCGACAGGGACGGACCGGGGAGCTGTTTTTT	CASSSRQGRTGELFF
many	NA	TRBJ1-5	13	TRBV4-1	TGCGCCAGCAGCCAAGAGGGGGGTCGGGCCCAGCATTTT	CASSQEGGRAQHF
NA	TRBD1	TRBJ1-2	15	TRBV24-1	TGTGCCACCAGTGACCCGGGACAGGGGGCTAATGGCTACACCTTC	CATSDPGQGANGYTF
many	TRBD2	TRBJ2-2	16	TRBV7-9	TGTGCCAGCAGACCCGGACTAGCGGGATACACCGGGGAGCTGTTTTTT	CASRPGLAGYTGELFF
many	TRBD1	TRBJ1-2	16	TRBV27	TGTGCCAGCCACACAGGGCCCCTCAGGGGGCGGAATGGCTACACCTTC	CASHTGPLRGRNGYTF
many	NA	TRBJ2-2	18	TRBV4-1	TGCGCCAGCAGCCCAATCCCCTTATTACAGGGGAACACCGGGGAGCTGTTTTTT	CASSPIPLLQGNTGELFF
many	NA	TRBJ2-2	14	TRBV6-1	TGTGCCAGCAGTAGACGGGTTAACCCCGGGGAGCTGTTTTTT	CASSRRVNPGELFF